These T cell receptor beta chains were read from a single sample in a study of blood T cell repertoires in COVID-19. Sequencing used immunoSEQ multiplex PCR; TCRdb keeps in-frame clones, though not all of them. The sample consists of about 120,000 clones, 84% of them appearing once. Sequencing was carried out using PBMCs or T cells enriched from blood (not recorded which). The receptors were gathered from a woman under 40 who had recovered from COVID-19. Each CDR3 is given with its conserved first and last residue. The order of the fields is clone size, D gene, V gene, J gene, CDR3 length, CDR3 protein, CDR3 DNA. D genes are given only for firm matches. The size entry is marked missing in some rows and otherwise reads once, few, many or a size class.

.,TRBD2,TRBV11-3,TRBJ2-1,13,CASSRDYRNEQFF,TGTGCCAGCAGCAGGGACTATCGGAATGAGCAGTTCTTC
once,.,TRBV2,TRBJ1-5,14,CASGTAAPSQPQHF,TGTGCCAGCGGAACAGCCGCTCCCAGTCAGCCCCAGCATTTT
.,TRBD1,TRBV27,TRBJ1-5,16,CASSPGGTGVKQPQHF,TGTGCCAGCAGCCCAGGGGGGACAGGGGTGAAACAGCCCCAGCATTTT
.,TRBD2,TRBV3-1/TRBV3-2,TRBJ2-1,17,CASSQADLAGGSGEQFF,TGTGCCAGCAGCCAAGCGGATCTAGCGGGAGGGAGCGGTGAGCAGTTCTTC
few,.,TRBV3-1/TRBV3-2,TRBJ1-3,13,CASSPGAGNTIYF,TGTGCCAGCAGCCCGGGGGCTGGAAACACCATATATTTT
.,.,TRBV12-3/TRBV12-4,TRBJ2-5,13,CASSFLRAETQYF,TGTGCCAGCAGTTTTCTCAGGGCTGAGACCCAGTACTTC
.,TRBD2,TRBV9,TRBJ2-3,16,CASSPTRLAGTDTQYF,TGTGCCAGCAGCCCCACCCGACTAGCGGGCACAGATACGCAGTATTTT
.,TRBD2,TRBV4-3,TRBJ2-3,18,CASSQDVPSGLPTDTQYF,TGCGCCAGCAGCCAAGACGTCCCTAGCGGGCTTCCCACAGATACGCAGTATTTT
.,.,TRBV7-2,TRBJ2-3,13,CASSRGRGDTQYF,TGTGCCAGCAGCCGCGGTAGGGGCGATACGCAGTATTTT
few,.,TRBV28,TRBJ1-1,11,CASSGTFEAFF,TGTGCCAGCAGTGGGACATTTGAAGCTTTCTTT
.,.,TRBV9,TRBJ1-6,18,CASSASPMAGFGDSPLHF,TGTGCCAGCAGCGCGAGCCCCATGGCGGGGTTTGGGGATTCACCCCTCCACTTT
.,.,TRBV7-3,TRBJ2-2,16,CASSLEGAQMAGELFF,TGTGCCAGCAGCTTAGAAGGGGCGCAAATGGCCGGGGAGCTGTTTTTT
.,.,TRBV5-1,TRBJ2-3,16,CASSLLGERGTDTQYF,TGCGCCAGCAGCTTGTTGGGCGAAAGAGGCACAGATACGCAGTATTTT
.,TRBD1,TRBV4-3,TRBJ1-2,15,CASSQGTGGQYGYTF,TGCGCCAGCAGCCAAGGGACAGGGGGCCAGTATGGCTACACCTTC
.,TRBD1,TRBV28,TRBJ1-6,15,CASSSQGAWNSPLHF,TGTGCCAGCAGTTCCCAGGGGGCTTGGAATTCACCCCTCCACTTT
.,TRBD2,TRBV27,TRBJ2-2,17,CASSFRSSGRAHGELFF,TGTGCCAGCAGTTTCCGTTCTAGCGGGAGGGCCCACGGGGAGCTGTTTTTT
.,TRBD1,TRBV4-2,TRBJ2-2,18,CASTERGQGRGNTGELFF,TGTGCCAGCACCGAAAGGGGGCAGGGGCGAGGTAACACCGGGGAGCTGTTTTTT
few,.,TRBV28,TRBJ1-2,14,CASSPAGRVDGYTF,TGTGCCAGCAGTCCCGCCGGGAGGGTAGATGGCTACACCTTC
.,.,TRBV12-3/TRBV12-4,TRBJ1-2,11,CASREAGGYTF,TGTGCCAGTCGTGAGGCGGGTGGCTACACCTTC
.,.,TRBV15,TRBJ1-4,16,CATSRPPQGRGEKLFF,TGTGCCACCAGCAGACCACCACAGGGAAGGGGAGAAAAACTGTTTTTT
.,TRBD1,TRBV19,TRBJ2-6,17,CASKKQGAPTGANVLTF,TGTGCCAGTAAAAAACAGGGGGCTCCCACTGGGGCCAACGTCCTGACTTTC
.,TRBD1,TRBV3-1/TRBV3-2,TRBJ1-1,13,CASTQGGVTEAFF,TGTGCCAGCACCCAGGGGGGTGTCACTGAAGCTTTCTTT
.,TRBD2,TRBV28,TRBJ2-3,14,CASRTGLATDTQYF,TGTGCCAGCAGAACGGGACTAGCAACAGATACGCAGTATTTT
.,.,TRBV6-5,TRBJ2-1,14,CASSRTISYNEQFF,TGTGCCAGCAGTCGTACAATCTCCTACAATGAGCAGTTCTTC
once,.,TRBV6-1,TRBJ1-5,15,CASSEGAFGNQPQHF,TGTGCCAGCAGTGAAGGGGCTTTCGGCAATCAGCCCCAGCATTTT
.,.,TRBV28,TRBJ2-7,12,CGTTVGSYEQYF,TGTGGTACGACAGTTGGCTCCTACGAGCAGTACTTC
.,TRBD2,TRBV30,TRBJ2-1,15,CAWSGWLAGGGEQFF,TGTGCCTGGAGTGGGTGGCTAGCGGGAGGGGGTGAGCAGTTCTTC